This TCR beta chain was sequenced during a study of shared clonotypes between healthy human individuals. Per the germline V gene, CDR1 is SGHNT and CDR2 is YYREEE (reference sequence). Trimming left V 0 bases short and J 4 bases short, with 13 bases between. This CDR3 is built from 16 residues. Sequencing was performed with immunoSEQ multiplex PCR; in TCRdb, only in-frame clones are kept and a portion is missing. The table lists 2 million to 2.5 million clones, 80% to 95% of them singletons. The sequencing input was naive CD4+ T cells from PBMCs. The sample's subset: CD45RA+ positively selected. The TCR originated in a man between 18 and 29 years old in good health. Some clones in this sample may be carry-over from other donors' samples. The chain joins TRBV5-4 to TRBJ1-4; no firm D call. Here the CDR3 reads CASSLAGVGYNEKLFF. The CDR3 DNA sequence: TGTGCCAGCAGCTTGGCCGGCGTGGGGTATAATGAAAAACTGTTTTTT.